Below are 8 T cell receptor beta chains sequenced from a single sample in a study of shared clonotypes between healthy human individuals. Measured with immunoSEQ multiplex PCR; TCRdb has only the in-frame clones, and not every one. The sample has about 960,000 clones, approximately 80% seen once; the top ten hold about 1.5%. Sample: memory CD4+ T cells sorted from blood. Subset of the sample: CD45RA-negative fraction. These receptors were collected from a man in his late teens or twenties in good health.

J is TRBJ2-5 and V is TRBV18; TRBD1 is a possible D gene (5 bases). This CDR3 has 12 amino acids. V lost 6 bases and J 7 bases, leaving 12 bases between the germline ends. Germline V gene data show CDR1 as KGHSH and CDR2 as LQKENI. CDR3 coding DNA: TGTGCCAGCTCCCGACCTCAGGGGACCCAGTACTTC. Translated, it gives CASSRPQGTQYF.

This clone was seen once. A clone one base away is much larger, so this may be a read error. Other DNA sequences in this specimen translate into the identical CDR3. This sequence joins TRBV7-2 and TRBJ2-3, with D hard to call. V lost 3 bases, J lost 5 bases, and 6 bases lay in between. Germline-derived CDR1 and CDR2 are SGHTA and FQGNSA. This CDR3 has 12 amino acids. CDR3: CASSLVGDTQYF. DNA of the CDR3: TGTGCCAGCAGCTTGGTAGGAGATACGCAGTATTTT. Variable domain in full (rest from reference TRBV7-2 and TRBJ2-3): GAGVSQSPSNKVTEKGKDVELRCDPISGHTALYWYRQSLGQGLEFLIYFQGNSAPDKSGLPSDRFSAERTGGSVSTLTIQRTQQEDSAVYLCASSLVGDTQYFGPGTRLTVL.

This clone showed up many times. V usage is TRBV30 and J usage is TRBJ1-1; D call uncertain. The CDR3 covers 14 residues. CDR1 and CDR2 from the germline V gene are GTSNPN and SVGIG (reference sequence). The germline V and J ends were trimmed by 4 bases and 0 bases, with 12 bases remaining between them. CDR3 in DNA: TGTGCCTGGATCGGTCAATACATGAACACTGAAGCTTTCTTT. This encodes CAWIGQYMNTEAFF. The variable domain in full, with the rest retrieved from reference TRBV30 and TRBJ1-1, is SQTIHQWPATLVQPVGSPLSLECTVEGTSNPNLYWYRQAAGRGLQLLFYSVGIGQISSEVPQNLSASRPQDRQFILSSKKLLLSDSGFYLCAWIGQYMNTEAFFGQGTRLTVV.

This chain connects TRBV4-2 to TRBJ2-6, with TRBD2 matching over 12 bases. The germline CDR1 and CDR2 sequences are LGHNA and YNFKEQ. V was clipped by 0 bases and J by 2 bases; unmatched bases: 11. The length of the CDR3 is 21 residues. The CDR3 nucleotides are TGTGCCAGCAGCCAAGAACGTCAGGCTAGCGGGAGGGCCACTGGGGCCAACGTCCTGACTTTC. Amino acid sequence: CASSQERQASGRATGANVLTF.

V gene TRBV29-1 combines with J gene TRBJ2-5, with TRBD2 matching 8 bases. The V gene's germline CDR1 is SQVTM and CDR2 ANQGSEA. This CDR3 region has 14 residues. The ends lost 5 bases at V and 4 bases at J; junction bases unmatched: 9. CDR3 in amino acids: CSVLPGGPGETQYF. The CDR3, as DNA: TGCAGCGTTCTCCCGGGGGGGCCGGGAGAGACCCAGTACTTC.

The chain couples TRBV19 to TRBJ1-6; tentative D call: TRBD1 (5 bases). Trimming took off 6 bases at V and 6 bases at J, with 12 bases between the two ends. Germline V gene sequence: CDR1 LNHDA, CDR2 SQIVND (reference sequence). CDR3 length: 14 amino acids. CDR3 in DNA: TGTGCCAGTAGGACCGGGACTAGTAATTCACCCCTCCACTTT. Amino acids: CASRTGTSNSPLHF.

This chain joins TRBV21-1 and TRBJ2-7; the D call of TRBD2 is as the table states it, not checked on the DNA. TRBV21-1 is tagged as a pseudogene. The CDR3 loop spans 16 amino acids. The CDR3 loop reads CASSPRRGGEKNEQYF. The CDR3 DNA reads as TGTGCCAGCAGCCCCCGGCGAGGGGGGGAAAAGAACGAGCAGTACTTC.

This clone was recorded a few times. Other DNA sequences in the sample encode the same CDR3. The CDR3 sequence is CASSLRNTEAFF. In DNA form, the CDR3 reads TGTGCCAGCAGCTTACGAAACACTGAAGCTTTCTTT. The chain employs TRBV11-2 and TRBJ1-1; D uncertain. The V end was cut by 2 bases, the J end by 2 bases, with 3 bases between. CDR3 length equals 12 residues. Germline V gene lookup returns CDR1 SGHAT and CDR2 FQNNGV.